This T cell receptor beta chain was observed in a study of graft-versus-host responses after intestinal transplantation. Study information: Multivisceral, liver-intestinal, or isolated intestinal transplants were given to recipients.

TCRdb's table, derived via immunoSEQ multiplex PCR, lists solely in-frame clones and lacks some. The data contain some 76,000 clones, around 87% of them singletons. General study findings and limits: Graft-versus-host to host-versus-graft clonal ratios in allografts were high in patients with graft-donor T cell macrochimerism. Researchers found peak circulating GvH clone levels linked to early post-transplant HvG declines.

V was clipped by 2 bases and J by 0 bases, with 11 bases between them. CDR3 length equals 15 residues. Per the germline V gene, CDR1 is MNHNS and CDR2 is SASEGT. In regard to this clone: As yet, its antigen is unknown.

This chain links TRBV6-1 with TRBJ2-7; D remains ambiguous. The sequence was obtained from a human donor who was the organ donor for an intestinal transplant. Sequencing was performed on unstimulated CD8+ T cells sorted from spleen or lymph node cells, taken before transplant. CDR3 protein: CASSELLQSSYEQYF. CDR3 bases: TGTGCCAGCAGTGAATTACTCCAGAGCTCCTACGAGCAGTACTTC.